Below, one T cell receptor beta chain is given with its context. The second PCR ran about 6 to 11 cycles with a sample-barcoded 5' primer and J-beta primers. TCRdb reanalysed the 5' RACE reads using MiXCR and keeps one entry per CDR3 protein. The data contain about 800,000 distinct CDR3 sequences, around 25% of them singletons. These data are taken from a study of blood T cells in healthy people across ages. Per the germline V gene, CDR1 is MDHEN and CDR2 is SYDVKM. This CDR3 comprises 15 residues. V lost 5 bases and J 13 bases, leaving 26 bases between the germline ends. The same data also contributed to another study, on T cells of mothers and their children.

The receptor comes from a boy younger than 18 in good health. The chain is built from TRBV28 and TRBJ2-5; D is perhaps TRBD2 (6 bases). The source material was blood. In nucleotides, the CDR3 is TGTGCCAGCAGTCCACGGACCAGCGGGTCCGGGTCGGGGTACTTC. It yields the protein CASSPRTSGSGSGYF.